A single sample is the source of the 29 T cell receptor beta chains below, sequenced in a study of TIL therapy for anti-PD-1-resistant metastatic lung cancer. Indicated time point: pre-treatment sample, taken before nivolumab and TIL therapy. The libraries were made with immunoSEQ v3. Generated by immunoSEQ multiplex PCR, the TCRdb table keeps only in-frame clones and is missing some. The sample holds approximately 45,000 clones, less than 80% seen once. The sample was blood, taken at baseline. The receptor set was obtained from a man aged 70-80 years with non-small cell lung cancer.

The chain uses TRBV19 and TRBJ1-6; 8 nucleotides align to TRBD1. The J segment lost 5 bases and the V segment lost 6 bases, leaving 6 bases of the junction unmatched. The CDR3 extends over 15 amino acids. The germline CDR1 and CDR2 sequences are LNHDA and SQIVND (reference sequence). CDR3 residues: CASRLGQGDNSPLHF. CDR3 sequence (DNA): TGTGCCAGTAGACTTGGACAGGGTGATAATTCACCCCTCCACTTT.

CDR3 sequence: CASSFTGRNEETQYF. DNA for the CDR3: TGTGCCAGCAGCTTTACCGGGAGAAATGAAGAGACCCAGTACTTC. The genes are TRBV7-6 and TRBJ2-5; tentative D call: TRBD2 (6 bases). The CDR3 contains 15 residues. Trimming removed 3 bases at V and 3 bases at J, with 14 bases between. Germline CDR1 SGHVS, CDR2 FNYEAQ.

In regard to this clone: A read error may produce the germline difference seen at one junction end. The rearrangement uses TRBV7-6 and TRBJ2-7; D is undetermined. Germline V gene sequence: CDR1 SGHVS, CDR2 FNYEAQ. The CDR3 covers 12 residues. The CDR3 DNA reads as TGTGCCAGCAGCTCTAACTCCTACGAGCAGTACTTT. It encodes CASSSNSYEQYF.

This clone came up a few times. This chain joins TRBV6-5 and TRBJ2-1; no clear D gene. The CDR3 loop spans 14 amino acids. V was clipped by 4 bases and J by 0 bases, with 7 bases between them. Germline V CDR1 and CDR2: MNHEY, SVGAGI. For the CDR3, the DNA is TGTGCCAGCAGTTTTTCTCCCTCCTACAATGAGCAGTTCTTC. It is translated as CASSFSPSYNEQFF.

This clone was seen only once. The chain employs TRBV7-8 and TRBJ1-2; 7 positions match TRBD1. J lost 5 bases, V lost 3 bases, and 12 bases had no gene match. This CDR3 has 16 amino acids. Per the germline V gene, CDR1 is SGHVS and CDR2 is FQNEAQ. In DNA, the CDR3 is TGTGCCAGCAGCTTCGCAACAGGGGACGACGGATATGGCTACACCTTC. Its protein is CASSFATGDDGYGYTF.

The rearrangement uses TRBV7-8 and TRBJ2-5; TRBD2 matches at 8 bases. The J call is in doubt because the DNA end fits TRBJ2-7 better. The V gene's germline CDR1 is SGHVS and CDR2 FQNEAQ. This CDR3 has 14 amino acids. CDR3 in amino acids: CASSSGGTYYEQYF. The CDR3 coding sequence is TGTGCCAGCAGCTCGGGAGGGACCTACTACGAGCAGTACTTC.

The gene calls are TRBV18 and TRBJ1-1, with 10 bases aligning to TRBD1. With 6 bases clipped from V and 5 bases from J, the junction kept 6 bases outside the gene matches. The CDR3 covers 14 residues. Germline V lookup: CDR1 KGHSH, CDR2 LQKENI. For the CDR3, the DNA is TGTGCCAGCTCCGGAGACAGGGGGCATACTGAAGCTTTCTTT. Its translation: CASSGDRGHTEAFF.

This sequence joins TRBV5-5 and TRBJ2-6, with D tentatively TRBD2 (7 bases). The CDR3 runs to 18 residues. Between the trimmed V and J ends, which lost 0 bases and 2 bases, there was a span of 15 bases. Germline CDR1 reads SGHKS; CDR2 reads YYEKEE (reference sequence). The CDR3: CASSLGPPGGTGANVLTF. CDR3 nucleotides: TGTGCCAGCAGCTTGGGACCGCCGGGGGGCACTGGGGCCAACGTCCTGACTTTC. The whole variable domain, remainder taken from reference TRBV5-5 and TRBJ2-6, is DAGVTQSPTHLIKTRGQQVTLRCSPISGHKSVSWYQQVLGQGPQFIFQYYEKEERGRGNFPDRFSARQFPNYSSELNVNALLLGDSALYLCASSLGPPGGTGANVLTFGAGSRLTVL.

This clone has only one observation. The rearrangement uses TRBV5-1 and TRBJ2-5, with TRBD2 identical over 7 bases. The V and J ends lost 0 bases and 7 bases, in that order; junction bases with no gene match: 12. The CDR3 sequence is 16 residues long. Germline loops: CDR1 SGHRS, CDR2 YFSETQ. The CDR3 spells CASSLDTLAAQGTQYF. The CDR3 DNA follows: TGCGCCAGCAGCTTGGATACCCTAGCGGCCCAGGGGACCCAGTACTTC.

CDR3 protein: CASSEIRSSGANVLTF. Written as DNA, the CDR3 is TGTGCCAGCAGTGAAATTCGCAGTTCTGGGGCCAACGTCCTGACTTTC. This rearrangement joins TRBV25-1 to TRBJ2-6; D call uncertain. V lost 2 bases and J lost 1, with 9 bases in between. The CDR3 sequence is 16 residues long. Germline V CDR1 and CDR2: MGHDK, SYGVNS.

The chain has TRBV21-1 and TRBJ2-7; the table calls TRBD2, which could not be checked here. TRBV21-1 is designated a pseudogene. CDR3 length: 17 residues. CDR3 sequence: CASTNPEREKLTYEQYF. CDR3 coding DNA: TGTGCCAGCACCAACCCTGAGCGCGAGAAACTAACCTACGAGCAGTACTTC.

CDR3 amino acids: CASSSGQGFSYEQYF. The DNA for the CDR3 is TGTGCCAGCAGCTCGGGACAGGGCTTCTCCTACGAGCAGTACTTC. The chain joins TRBV11-2 to TRBJ2-7; 9 bases align to TRBD1. The CDR3 is 15 amino acids. CDR1 and CDR2 from the germline V gene are SGHAT and FQNNGV. V was clipped by 4 bases and J by 0 bases; unmatched bases: 4.

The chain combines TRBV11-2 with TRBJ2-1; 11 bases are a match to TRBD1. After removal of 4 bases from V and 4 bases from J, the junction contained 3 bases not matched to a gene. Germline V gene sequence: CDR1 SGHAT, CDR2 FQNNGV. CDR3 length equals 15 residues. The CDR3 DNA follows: TGTGCCAGCAGCTCTGGGACAGGGGGTTACAATGAGCAGTTCTTC. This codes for CASSSGTGGYNEQFF.

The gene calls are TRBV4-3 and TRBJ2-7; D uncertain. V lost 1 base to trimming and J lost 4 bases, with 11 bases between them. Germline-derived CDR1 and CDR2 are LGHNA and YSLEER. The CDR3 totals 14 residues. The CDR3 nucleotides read TGCGCCAGCAGCCAAGGGCGGCCCGGTTACGAGCAGTACTTC. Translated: CASSQGRPGYEQYF.

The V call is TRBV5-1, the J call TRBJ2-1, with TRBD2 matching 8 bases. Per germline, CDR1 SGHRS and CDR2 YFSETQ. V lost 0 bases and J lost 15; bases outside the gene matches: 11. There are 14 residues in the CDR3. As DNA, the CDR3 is TGCGCCAGCAGCTTGGTTACTAGCGGAGGGGGGTGGTTCTTC. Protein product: CASSLVTSGGGWFF.

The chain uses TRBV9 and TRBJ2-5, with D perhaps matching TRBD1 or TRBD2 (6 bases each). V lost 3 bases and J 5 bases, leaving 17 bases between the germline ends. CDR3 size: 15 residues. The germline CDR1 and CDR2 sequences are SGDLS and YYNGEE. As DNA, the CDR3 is TGTGCCAGCAGCGCGGAGGGACTCCAGGGGGAGACCCAGTACTTC. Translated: CASSAEGLQGETQYF.

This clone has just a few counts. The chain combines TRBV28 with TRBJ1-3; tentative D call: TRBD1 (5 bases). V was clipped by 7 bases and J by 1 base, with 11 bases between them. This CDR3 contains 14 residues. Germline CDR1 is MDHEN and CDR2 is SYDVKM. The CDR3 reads CASTNGGSGNTIYF. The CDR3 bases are TGTGCCAGCACCAATGGGGGGTCTGGAAACACCATATATTTT.

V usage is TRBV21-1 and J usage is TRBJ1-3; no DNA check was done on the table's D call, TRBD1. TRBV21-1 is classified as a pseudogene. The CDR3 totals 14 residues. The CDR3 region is CASSNRESRNTIYF. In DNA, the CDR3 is TGTGCCAGCAGCAACAGGGAATCTAGAAACACCATATATTTT.

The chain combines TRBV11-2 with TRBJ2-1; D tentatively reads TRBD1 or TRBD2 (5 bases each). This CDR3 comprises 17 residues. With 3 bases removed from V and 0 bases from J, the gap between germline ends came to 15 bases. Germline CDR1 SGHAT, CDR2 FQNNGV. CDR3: CASSFSTTGHSYNEQFF. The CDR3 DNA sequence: TGTGCCAGCAGCTTTAGTACTACGGGGCACTCCTACAATGAGCAGTTCTTC.

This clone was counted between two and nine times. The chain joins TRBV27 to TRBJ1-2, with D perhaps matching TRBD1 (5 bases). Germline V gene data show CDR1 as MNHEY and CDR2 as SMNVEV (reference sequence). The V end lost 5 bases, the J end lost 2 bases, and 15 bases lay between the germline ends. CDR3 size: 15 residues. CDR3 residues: CASSPRGRVNYGYTF. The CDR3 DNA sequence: TGTGCCAGCAGTCCCCGGGGCAGGGTGAACTATGGCTACACCTTC.

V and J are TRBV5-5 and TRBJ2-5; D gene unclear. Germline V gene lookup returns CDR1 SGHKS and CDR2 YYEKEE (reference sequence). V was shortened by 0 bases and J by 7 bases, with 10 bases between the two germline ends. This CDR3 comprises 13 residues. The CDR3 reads CASSLGGIRTQYF. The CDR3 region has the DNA TGTGCCAGCAGCTTGGGGGGAATAAGGACCCAGTACTTC.

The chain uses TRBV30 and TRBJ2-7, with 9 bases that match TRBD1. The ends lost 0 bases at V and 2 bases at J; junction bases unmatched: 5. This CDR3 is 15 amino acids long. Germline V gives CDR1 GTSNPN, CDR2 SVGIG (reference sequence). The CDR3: CAWSVGTGKTYEQYF. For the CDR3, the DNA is TGTGCCTGGAGTGTCGGGACAGGGAAAACCTACGAGCAGTACTTC.

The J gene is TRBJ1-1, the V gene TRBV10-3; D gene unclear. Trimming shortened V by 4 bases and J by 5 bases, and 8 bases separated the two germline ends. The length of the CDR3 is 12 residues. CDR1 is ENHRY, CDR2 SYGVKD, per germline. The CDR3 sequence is CAISGILTEAFF. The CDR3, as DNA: TGTGCCATCAGTGGGATTTTGACTGAAGCTTTCTTT.

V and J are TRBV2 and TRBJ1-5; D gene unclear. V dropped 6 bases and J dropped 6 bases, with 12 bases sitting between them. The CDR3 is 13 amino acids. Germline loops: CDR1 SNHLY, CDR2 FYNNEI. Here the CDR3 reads CASSRTWAQPQHF. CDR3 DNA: TGTGCCAGCAGCCGAACATGGGCTCAGCCCCAGCATTTT. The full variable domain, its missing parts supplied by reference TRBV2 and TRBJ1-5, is EPEVTQTPSHQVTQMGQEVILRCVPISNHLYFYWYRQILGQKVEFLVSFYNNEISEKSEIFDDQFSVERPDGSNFTLKIRSTKLEDSAMYFCASSRTWAQPQHFGDGTRLSIL.

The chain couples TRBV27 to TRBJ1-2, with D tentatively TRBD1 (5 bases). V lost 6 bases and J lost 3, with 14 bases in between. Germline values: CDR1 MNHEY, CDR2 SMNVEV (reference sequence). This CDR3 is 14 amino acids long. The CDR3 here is CASSPRTPDYGYTF. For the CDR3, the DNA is TGTGCCAGCAGCCCCCGGACACCGGACTATGGCTACACCTTC.

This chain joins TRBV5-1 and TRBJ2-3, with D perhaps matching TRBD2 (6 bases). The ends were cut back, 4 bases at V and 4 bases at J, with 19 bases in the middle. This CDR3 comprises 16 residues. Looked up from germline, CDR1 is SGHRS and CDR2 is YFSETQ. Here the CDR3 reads CASSLDGAGSADTQYF. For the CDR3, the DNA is TGCGCCAGCAGCCTGGATGGGGCGGGGAGCGCAGATACGCAGTATTTT.

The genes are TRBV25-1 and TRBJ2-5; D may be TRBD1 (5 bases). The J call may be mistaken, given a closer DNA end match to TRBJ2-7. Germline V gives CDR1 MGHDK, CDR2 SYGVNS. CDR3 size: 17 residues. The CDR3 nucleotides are TGTGCCAGTAGCCCCTTAGGGGCAGGGAACGGCCACAACGAGCAGTACTTC. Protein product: CASSPLGAGNGHNEQYF.

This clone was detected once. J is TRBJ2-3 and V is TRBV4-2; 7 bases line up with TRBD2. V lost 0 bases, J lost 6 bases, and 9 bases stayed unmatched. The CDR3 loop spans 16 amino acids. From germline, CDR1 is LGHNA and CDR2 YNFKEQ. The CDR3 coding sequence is TGTGCCAGCAGCCAAGATGGAGGGAGGGCCGCGGATACGCAGTATTTT. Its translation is CASSQDGGRAADTQYF.

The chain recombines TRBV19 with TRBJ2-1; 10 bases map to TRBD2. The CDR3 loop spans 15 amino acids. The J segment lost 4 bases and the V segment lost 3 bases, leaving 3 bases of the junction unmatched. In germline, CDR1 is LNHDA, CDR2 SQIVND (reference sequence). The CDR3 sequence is CASSIGTSEYNEQFF. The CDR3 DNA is TGTGCCAGTAGTATCGGGACTAGCGAATACAATGAGCAGTTCTTC.